Listed below are T cell receptor beta chains from one sample, sequenced in a study of T cell responses to AZD1222 COVID-19 vaccine. This table comes from immunoSEQ multiplex PCR, and its TCRdb copy is limited to in-frame clones, with some not included. The sample has around 140,000 clones, 85% to 95% seen once. Specimen: peripheral blood, collected on day 0 of AZD1222 vaccination. These receptors came from an adult in good health. Each CDR3 is given with its conserved first and last residue. The order of the fields is J gene, D gene, V gene, clone size, CDR3 length, CDR3 protein, CDR3 DNA. The D gene is left open where the match is weak. Size is omitted from some rows. Given values are once, few, many or a class for expanded clones.

j_call: TRBJ1-5; d_call: TRBD1; v_call: TRBV6-4; clone_size: NA; cdr3_length: 14; cdr3_aa: CAIPPTGSNQPQHF; cdr3_nt: TGTGCGATTCCACCGACAGGGAGCAATCAGCCCCAGCATTTT
j_call: TRBJ2-1; d_call: TRBD1; v_call: TRBV7-9; clone_size: NA; cdr3_length: 17; cdr3_aa: CASSRSGTGVRGNEQFF; cdr3_nt: TGTGCCAGCAGCCGTTCCGGGACAGGGGTACGGGGGAATGAGCAGTTCTTC
j_call: TRBJ2-1; d_call: TRBD2; v_call: TRBV7-2; clone_size: NA; cdr3_length: 18; cdr3_aa: CASSLYAGGLTNYNEQFF; cdr3_nt: TGTGCCAGCAGCTTATACGCGGGGGGGCTTACAAACTACAATGAGCAGTTCTTC
j_call: TRBJ1-2; d_call: NA; v_call: TRBV19; clone_size: NA; cdr3_length: 13; cdr3_aa: CASSMMDNIGYTF; cdr3_nt: TGTGCCAGTAGTATGATGGACAATATTGGCTACACCTTC
j_call: TRBJ2-7; d_call: TRBD1; v_call: TRBV5-1; clone_size: once; cdr3_length: 16; cdr3_aa: CASSPSPRQGLYEQYF; cdr3_nt: TGCGCCAGCAGCCCTTCCCCGAGACAGGGGTTGTACGAGCAGTACTTC
j_call: TRBJ2-3; d_call: NA; v_call: TRBV28; clone_size: NA; cdr3_length: 13; cdr3_aa: CASSTYSTDTQYF; cdr3_nt: TGTGCCAGCAGTACGTACAGCACAGATACGCAGTATTTT
j_call: TRBJ2-7; d_call: NA; v_call: TRBV6-5; clone_size: NA; cdr3_length: 14; cdr3_aa: CASQPGGDSYEQYF; cdr3_nt: TGTGCCAGCCAGCCCGGGGGCGACTCCTACGAGCAGTACTTC
j_call: TRBJ1-1; d_call: NA; v_call: TRBV5-1; clone_size: once; cdr3_length: 15; cdr3_aa: CASSDSPKANTEAFF; cdr3_nt: TGCGCCAGCAGCGACAGCCCGAAGGCGAACACTGAAGCTTTCTTT
j_call: TRBJ1-6; d_call: NA; v_call: TRBV19; clone_size: once; cdr3_length: 12; cdr3_aa: CASSRGGSPLHF; cdr3_nt: TGTGCCAGTTCCAGAGGGGGGTCACCCCTCCACTTT
j_call: TRBJ2-3; d_call: TRBD2; v_call: TRBV4-3; clone_size: NA; cdr3_length: 14; cdr3_aa: CASSKASGLDTQYF; cdr3_nt: TGCGCCAGCAGCAAGGCTAGCGGCTTAGATACGCAGTATTTT
j_call: TRBJ1-2; d_call: TRBD1; v_call: TRBV6-4; clone_size: few; cdr3_length: 13; cdr3_aa: CASSDTGENGYTF; cdr3_nt: TGTGCCAGCAGTGACACAGGGGAAAATGGCTACACCTTC
j_call: TRBJ1-2; d_call: NA; v_call: TRBV6-4; clone_size: NA; cdr3_length: 15; cdr3_aa: CASTPTAGGADGYTF; cdr3_nt: TGTGCCAGCACCCCTACCGCGGGGGGCGCGGATGGCTACACCTTC
j_call: TRBJ2-7; d_call: TRBD1; v_call: TRBV4-3; clone_size: NA; cdr3_length: 16; cdr3_aa: CASSQDSGQAPWSQYF; cdr3_nt: TGCGCCAGCAGCCAAGATTCTGGACAGGCCCCCTGGTCGCAGTACTTC
j_call: TRBJ1-1; d_call: NA; v_call: TRBV6-1; clone_size: NA; cdr3_length: 14; cdr3_aa: CASSEGGMNTEAFF; cdr3_nt: TGTGCCAGCAGTGAAGGGGGCATGAACACTGAAGCTTTCTTT
j_call: TRBJ2-7; d_call: TRBD1; v_call: TRBV5-6; clone_size: NA; cdr3_length: 14; cdr3_aa: CASSPWDSSYEQYF; cdr3_nt: TGTGCCAGCAGCCCCTGGGACAGCTCCTACGAGCAGTACTTC
j_call: TRBJ2-7; d_call: NA; v_call: TRBV5-1; clone_size: NA; cdr3_length: 14; cdr3_aa: CASSFVDEVYEQYF; cdr3_nt: TGCGCCAGCAGCTTTGTCGATGAGGTATACGAGCAGTACTTC
j_call: TRBJ1-5; d_call: NA; v_call: TRBV16; clone_size: once; cdr3_length: 15; cdr3_aa: CASSQLGHLNQPQHF; cdr3_nt: TGTGCCAGCAGCCAATTAGGGCACCTCAATCAGCCCCAGCATTTT
j_call: TRBJ2-5; d_call: TRBD1; v_call: TRBV6-1; clone_size: NA; cdr3_length: 17; cdr3_aa: CASSESTGTGGWETQYF; cdr3_nt: TGTGCCAGCAGTGAAAGTACCGGGACAGGGGGCTGGGAGACCCAGTACTTC
j_call: TRBJ1-1; d_call: NA; v_call: TRBV28; clone_size: NA; cdr3_length: 14; cdr3_aa: CASSSNRVLTEAFF; cdr3_nt: TGTGCCAGCAGTTCGAACAGGGTATTGACTGAAGCTTTCTTT
j_call: TRBJ2-2; d_call: TRBD1; v_call: TRBV6-4; clone_size: NA; cdr3_length: 14; cdr3_aa: CASSDKGATGELFF; cdr3_nt: TGTGCCAGCAGTGACAAGGGGGCGACCGGGGAGCTGTTTTTT
j_call: TRBJ2-1; d_call: NA; v_call: TRBV15; clone_size: NA; cdr3_length: 18; cdr3_aa: CATSSTRGEETEGRGKFF; cdr3_nt: TGTGCCACCAGCAGTACCAGGGGAGAAGAAACGGAGGGCCGGGGGAAGTTCTTC
j_call: TRBJ2-7; d_call: TRBD2; v_call: TRBV29-1; clone_size: NA; cdr3_length: 11; cdr3_aa: CSGGGFYEQYF; cdr3_nt: TGCAGCGGGGGGGGATTCTACGAGCAGTACTTC
j_call: TRBJ1-4; d_call: NA; v_call: TRBV28; clone_size: NA; cdr3_length: 16; cdr3_aa: CASSLLGVATNEKLFF; cdr3_nt: TGTGCCAGCAGTTTATTGGGGGTTGCAACTAATGAAAAACTGTTTTTT
j_call: TRBJ2-1; d_call: NA; v_call: TRBV18; clone_size: NA; cdr3_length: 12; cdr3_aa: CASSPQDNEQFF; cdr3_nt: TGTGCCAGCTCACCACAGGACAATGAGCAGTTCTTC
j_call: TRBJ2-5; d_call: NA; v_call: TRBV5-8; clone_size: NA; cdr3_length: 14; cdr3_aa: CASSPGLRQETQYF; cdr3_nt: TGTGCCAGCAGCCCGGGCCTCCGACAAGAGACCCAGTACTTC
j_call: TRBJ2-2; d_call: NA; v_call: TRBV6-1; clone_size: once; cdr3_length: 11; cdr3_aa: CASSDVRGLFF; cdr3_nt: TGTGCCAGCAGTGACGTCCGGGGGCTGTTTTTT
j_call: TRBJ2-3; d_call: NA; v_call: TRBV2; clone_size: NA; cdr3_length: 11; cdr3_aa: CASSPANTQYF; cdr3_nt: TGTGCCAGCAGCCCGGCGAATACGCAGTATTTT
j_call: TRBJ2-2; d_call: NA; v_call: TRBV19; clone_size: once; cdr3_length: 16; cdr3_aa: CASSVPGLPNTGELFF; cdr3_nt: TGTGCCAGTAGTGTCCCGGGACTTCCCAACACCGGGGAGCTGTTTTTT
j_call: TRBJ1-5; d_call: NA; v_call: TRBV11-2; clone_size: NA; cdr3_length: 15; cdr3_aa: CASSLEHSPYQPQHF; cdr3_nt: TGTGCCAGCAGCTTAGAACACAGCCCCTACCAGCCCCAGCATTTT
j_call: TRBJ2-1; d_call: TRBD1; v_call: TRBV18; clone_size: NA; cdr3_length: 15; cdr3_aa: CASSPSGTAYNEQFF; cdr3_nt: TGTGCCAGCTCACCCTCCGGGACAGCCTACAATGAGCAGTTCTTC
j_call: TRBJ1-2; d_call: NA; v_call: TRBV4-1; clone_size: NA; cdr3_length: 15; cdr3_aa: CASSQGGTYLYGYTF; cdr3_nt: TGCGCCAGCAGCCAAGGTGGGACCTACCTCTATGGCTACACCTTC
j_call: TRBJ2-3; d_call: TRBD2; v_call: TRBV28; clone_size: once; cdr3_length: 17; cdr3_aa: CASPPLASGQSTDTQYF; cdr3_nt: TGTGCCAGTCCGCCGCTGGCTAGCGGGCAGAGCACAGATACGCAGTATTTT
j_call: TRBJ1-1; d_call: NA; v_call: TRBV19; clone_size: NA; cdr3_length: 14; cdr3_aa: CASSMGRSGTEAFF; cdr3_nt: TGTGCCAGTAGTATGGGGAGGAGTGGCACTGAAGCTTTCTTT
j_call: TRBJ2-3; d_call: NA; v_call: TRBV3-1/TRBV3-2; clone_size: NA; cdr3_length: 15; cdr3_aa: CASTSQPPYTDTQYF; cdr3_nt: TGTGCCAGCACCTCACAGCCCCCTTACACAGATACGCAGTATTTT
j_call: TRBJ1-2; d_call: NA; v_call: TRBV25-1; clone_size: NA; cdr3_length: 14; cdr3_aa: CASSEYWGARGYTF; cdr3_nt: TGTGCCAGCAGTGAATATTGGGGGGCCCGTGGCTACACCTTC